These T cell receptor beta chains were read from a single sample in a study of blood T cell repertoires in COVID-19. Repertoires were generated with immunoSEQ multiplex PCR, while TCRdb's copy carries only in-frame clones and drops some. This repertoire shows around 100,000 clones, 75% to 90% found once; its top ten account for 15%. Material: peripheral blood. These TCRs come from a man aged 45-60 years with acute or convalescent COVID-19. The CDR3 runs from the conserved cysteine through the conserved F or W. A D gene is named only where the DNA matches it firmly. Rows may omit the clone size; those that give it use once, few, many or a size class.

DNA	CDR3	V	D	size	J
TGTGCCAGTAGTATGGGGTTTAGCGGGAACGAGCAGTTCTTC	CASSMGFSGNEQFF	TRBV19	TRBD2	NA	TRBJ2-1
TGTGCCAGCAGTGATGGTCCGAGCGGAGCCTATAGCAATCAGCCCCAGCATTTT	CASSDGPSGAYSNQPQHF	TRBV6-1	NA	NA	TRBJ1-5
TGTGCCAGCACAAGAATAGGGGAGAACACCGGGGAGCTGTTTTTT	CASTRIGENTGELFF	TRBV5-4	NA	NA	TRBJ2-2
TGTGCCAGCAGCCCGCAGGGACAGGGGGCGCTTTCTAACTATGGCTACACCTTC	CASSPQGQGALSNYGYTF	TRBV7-8	TRBD1	NA	TRBJ1-2
TGTGCCTCTCGGCAGGGGCAGTACTATGGCTACACCTTC	CASRQGQYYGYTF	TRBV6-5	NA	NA	TRBJ1-2
TGTGCCAGCAGCCGCCCTGGACTAGCGGAGCAGTTCTTC	CASSRPGLAEQFF	TRBV28	TRBD2	NA	TRBJ2-1
TGTGCCAGTAGTATAGCGCTGGAAGGGGTTTTAAATGAGCAGTTCTTC	CASSIALEGVLNEQFF	TRBV19	NA	NA	TRBJ2-1
TGTGCCAGCAGCCGCGGGGGGGTTGAAAACGAGCAGTACTTC	CASSRGGVENEQYF	TRBV6-6	TRBD2	NA	TRBJ2-7
TGTGCCACCAGCGGTTACCGGGACAGGGCTAATGAAAAACTGTTTTTT	CATSGYRDRANEKLFF	TRBV15	TRBD1	NA	TRBJ1-4
TGCGCCAGCAGCTTCGACTCCACCGGGGAGCTGTTTTTT	CASSFDSTGELFF	TRBV5-1	NA	NA	TRBJ2-2
TGTGCCAGCAGTTCCGGGTATAATTCACCCCTCCACTTT	CASSSGYNSPLHF	TRBV27	NA	NA	TRBJ1-6
TGTGCCAGCAGCTACAGAAACGCCCCAGCTCAGTTCTTC	CASSYRNAPAQFF	TRBV7-2	NA	NA	TRBJ2-1
TGTGCCAGCAGTGAAGAGGCGGACTCCTACAATGAGCAGTTCTTC	CASSEEADSYNEQFF	TRBV6-1	NA	NA	TRBJ2-1
TGTGCCAGCAGCTCCGGGGGGTACGAGCAGTACTTC	CASSSGGYEQYF	TRBV3-1/TRBV3-2	TRBD2	NA	TRBJ2-7
TGCGCCAGCAGCCAAGGAGGGGACTATGACAATGAGCAGTTCTTC	CASSQGGDYDNEQFF	TRBV4-1	TRBD2	NA	TRBJ2-1
TGTGCCAGCAGCATACTAAGGGGCGGCTACACCTTC	CASSILRGGYTF	TRBV5-6	NA	NA	TRBJ1-2
TGTGCCAGCAGCTTAGTCCCGAGGGACACCGGGGAGCTGTTTTTT	CASSLVPRDTGELFF	TRBV11-3	NA	NA	TRBJ2-2
TGTGCTAGTGGTTTGTACGTTAGTAGCACAGATACGCAGTATTTT	CASGLYVSSTDTQYF	TRBV12-5	NA	once	TRBJ2-3
TGTGCCAGCAGTATGCGACAGGGTGGGGGGCAGTACTTC	CASSMRQGGGQYF	TRBV2	TRBD1	NA	TRBJ2-7
TGTGCCAGCACCCCGACTAGCGGGACAAAAGAGACCCAGTACTTC	CASTPTSGTKETQYF	TRBV6-5	TRBD2	NA	TRBJ2-5
TGCGCCAGCAGTCTTGCGGAGAACACTGAAGCTTTCTTT	CASSLAENTEAFF	TRBV5-1	NA	NA	TRBJ1-1
TGTGCCAGCAGTCGTAGCGGAGATCGGAATGAGCAGTTCTTC	CASSRSGDRNEQFF	TRBV6-4	NA	NA	TRBJ2-1
TGTGCCAGCAGCGACGAATTAGGACTCCACTCCTACGAGCAGTACTTC	CASSDELGLHSYEQYF	TRBV11-2	NA	NA	TRBJ2-7
TGTGCCAGCTCACCGGACAGCAACTATGGCTACACCTTC	CASSPDSNYGYTF	TRBV18	NA	once	TRBJ1-2
TGTGCCAGCAGCACACAACGGACTAGCGGGAGTGGTAGCTCCTACAATGAGCAGTTCTTC	CASSTQRTSGSGSSYNEQFF	TRBV7-9	TRBD2	NA	TRBJ2-1
TGCGCCAGCAGCTTGGGCGGGGGCGCCTACAATGAGCAGTTCTTC	CASSLGGGAYNEQFF	TRBV5-1	NA	NA	TRBJ2-1
TGTGCCAGCAGTGATGGACTAGCGGATGAGCAGTTCTTC	CASSDGLADEQFF	TRBV25-1	TRBD2	NA	TRBJ2-1
TGTGCCACCAGCAATTGGGACAGGGAATATGGCTACACCTTC	CATSNWDREYGYTF	TRBV15	TRBD1	once	TRBJ1-2
TGTGCCAGCAGACTAGCGGGAGGGAACACCGGGGAGCTGTTTTTT	CASRLAGGNTGELFF	TRBV27	TRBD2	NA	TRBJ2-2
TGTGCCAGCAGCTCCAGCGGGAATCGCAATGAGCAGTTCTTC	CASSSSGNRNEQFF	TRBV11-2	TRBD2	NA	TRBJ2-1
TGTGCCACCAGCATCTTGGACAGGGGGGCCTACGAGCAGTACTTC	CATSILDRGAYEQYF	TRBV15	TRBD1	NA	TRBJ2-7
TGTGCCAGCTCACAGCCTGAGGGCAGGAACACTGAAGCTTTCTTT	CASSQPEGRNTEAFF	TRBV18	NA	NA	TRBJ1-1
TGTGCCAGCAGCCAGGGAGGGACTAGCGGTTCCTACAATGAGCAGTTCTTC	CASSQGGTSGSYNEQFF	TRBV4-2	TRBD2	NA	TRBJ2-1
TGTGCCAGCAGTGGTGGCACTAGCGGATTGCTAGCCAAAAACATTCAGTACTTC	CASSGGTSGLLAKNIQYF	TRBV6-1	TRBD2	NA	TRBJ2-4
TGTGCCAGCAGCCAAGTTAGCAATGAGCAGTTCTTC	CASSQVSNEQFF	TRBV3-1/TRBV3-2	NA	once	TRBJ2-1
TGTGCCAGCAGTTCCATCCTTCGACAGGGGGGAACTGAAGCTTTCTTT	CASSSILRQGGTEAFF	TRBV6-5	TRBD1	NA	TRBJ1-1
TGTGCCACCAGTGATTTGACAGGGGGGGCGAACAATGAGCAGTTCTTC	CATSDLTGGANNEQFF	TRBV24-1	NA	NA	TRBJ2-1
TGCGCCAGCAGCGGGGCGGGACTTCTGAACACTGAAGCTTTCTTT	CASSGAGLLNTEAFF	TRBV5-1	NA	NA	TRBJ1-1
TGTGCCAGCAGCTTAGATGATCGGGGAAACATTCAGTACTTC	CASSLDDRGNIQYF	TRBV7-9	NA	NA	TRBJ2-4
TGTGCCAGCAGTGAAGTGGGGGGTCTGGAGACCCAGTACTTC	CASSEVGGLETQYF	TRBV6-1	NA	NA	TRBJ2-5
TGTGCCAGCAGCGTGGGGCTTCTCCCCCACAATGAGCAGTTCTTC	CASSVGLLPHNEQFF	TRBV9	NA	NA	TRBJ2-1
TGCGCCAGCAGCCTTTACGGGGGGAACACTGAAGCTTTCTTT	CASSLYGGNTEAFF	TRBV4-1	NA	NA	TRBJ1-1
TGTGCCAGTACCACCGGGACAGTAGGCAATCAGCCCCAGCATTTT	CASTTGTVGNQPQHF	TRBV19	TRBD1	few	TRBJ1-5
TGTGCCAGCAGCTTACAGGGGGCGCGCGAGCAGTACTTC	CASSLQGAREQYF	TRBV7-9	TRBD1	NA	TRBJ2-7
TGTGCCTGGAGTGGGCTAGCGAGCACAGATACGCAGTATTTT	CAWSGLASTDTQYF	TRBV30	NA	NA	TRBJ2-3
TGTGCCAGCAGCCCCCCTCCGGGGGCCAACGTCCTGACTTTC	CASSPPPGANVLTF	TRBV7-2	NA	NA	TRBJ2-6
TGTGCCACCAGTGATTGTATGATCATGGGGGGTCGGGCAGATACGCAGTATTTT	CATSDCMIMGGRADTQYF	TRBV24-1	NA	NA	TRBJ2-3
TGCGCCAGCAGCTTGGAGGGAGGGGGGCCAGATACGCAGTATTTT	CASSLEGGGPDTQYF	TRBV5-1	NA	once	TRBJ2-3
TGCGCCAGCAGCTCCACAGGGAGGGCCGGCGAGCAGTACTTC	CASSSTGRAGEQYF	TRBV5-1	NA	NA	TRBJ2-7
TGTGCCAGCAGCTTAACGGACAGGGGCTACGAGCAGTACTTC	CASSLTDRGYEQYF	TRBV11-2	TRBD1	NA	TRBJ2-7
TGTGCCAGCAGCGGGACTAGCGGGATCGAGCAGTACTTC	CASSGTSGIEQYF	TRBV27	TRBD2	NA	TRBJ2-7
TGTGCCAGCAGTGAAAGGACAGGGGGTCAGCCCCAGCATTTT	CASSERTGGQPQHF	TRBV6-1	TRBD1	NA	TRBJ1-5
TGTGCCAGCAGTTTCCTGACAGGGGGCGGGGGATTGAATCAGCCCCAGCATTTT	CASSFLTGGGGLNQPQHF	TRBV28	TRBD1	NA	TRBJ1-5
TGTGCCAGCAGCGCCGGGAGTCCCTACGAGCAGTACTTC	CASSAGSPYEQYF	TRBV7-8	NA	NA	TRBJ2-7
TGTGCCAGCAGCTTCGGCAGGACATACGAGCAGTACTTC	CASSFGRTYEQYF	TRBV5-4	NA	NA	TRBJ2-7